This is a list of T cell receptor beta chains from one sample in a study of cytomegalovirus exposure and HLA in healthy donors. The protocol was immunoSEQ multiplex PCR, while the TCRdb copy is restricted to in-frame clones and leaves out a portion. The sample lists 95,000 to 150,000 clones; more than 70% were seen once. The sequencing sample was made of PBMCs. These receptors came from a man aged 50 to 60 in good health and CMV-seronegative. Each CDR3 is given with its conserved first and last residue. A D gene is named only where the DNA matches it firmly. Part of the rows lack a size; the others show once, few, many or a class for expanded clones.

J gene | clone size | V gene | D gene | CDR3 protein | CDR3 DNA
TRBJ1-3 | NA | TRBV18 | NA | CASSPPGNTIYF | TGTGCCAGCTCACCCCCAGGAAACACCATATATTTT
TRBJ1-1 | NA | TRBV12-5 | TRBD1 | CASGLVIGGIDEAFF | TGTGCTAGTGGTTTGGTAATAGGGGGCATCGATGAAGCTTTCTTT
TRBJ1-1 | NA | TRBV19 | NA | CASSIDTVNTEAFF | TGTGCCAGTAGTATCGATACAGTGAACACTGAAGCTTTCTTT
TRBJ1-2 | NA | TRBV19 | NA | CASSIVVGSYGYTF | TGTGCCAGTAGTATAGTTGTTGGGAGCTATGGCTACACCTTC
TRBJ1-5 | NA | TRBV7-9 | NA | CASSLYSGLAGNQPQHF | TGTGCCAGCAGCTTATACTCTGGCCTCGCGGGGAATCAGCCCCAGCATTTT
TRBJ1-3 | NA | TRBV9 | NA | CASSVGADTGNTIYF | TGTGCCAGCAGCGTAGGGGCAGATACTGGAAACACCATATATTTT
TRBJ2-7 | NA | TRBV28 | NA | CAGGSGGIYEQYF | TGTGCCGGGGGATCCGGGGGAATCTACGAGCAGTACTTC
TRBJ1-1 | NA | TRBV19 | NA | CASSIQGTMNTEAFF | TGTGCCAGTAGTATACAGGGGACAATGAACACTGAAGCTTTCTTT
TRBJ2-3 | few | TRBV4-3 | NA | CASSQDFRDTQYF | TGCGCCAGCAGCCAAGATTTCAGGGATACGCAGTATTTT
TRBJ1-5 | once | TRBV29-1 | NA | CSVRKGEYQPQHF | TGCAGCGTTCGTAAGGGGGAATATCAGCCCCAGCATTTT
TRBJ2-1 | NA | TRBV10-3 | NA | CATLTPSSYNEQFF | TGTGCCACCCTGACTCCAAGCTCCTACAATGAGCAGTTCTTC
TRBJ2-2 | NA | TRBV19 | TRBD2 | CASSKTSGRTGELFF | TGTGCCAGTAGTAAGACTAGCGGGCGGACCGGGGAGCTGTTTTTT
TRBJ1-1 | NA | TRBV11-3 | NA | CASSLPRGWAEAFF | TGTGCCAGCAGTTTACCTAGGGGTTGGGCTGAAGCTTTCTTT
TRBJ1-1 | NA | TRBV19 | NA | CASSIPYRNTEAFF | TGTGCCAGTAGTATCCCTTACAGGAACACTGAAGCTTTCTTT
TRBJ1-1 | NA | TRBV19 | NA | CASSVTAQAGTEAFF | TGTGCCAGTAGTGTAACCGCCCAGGCGGGCACTGAAGCTTTCTTT
TRBJ2-2 | once | TRBV5-4 | TRBD2 | CASTPSGSVTGELFF | TGTGCCAGCACCCCTAGCGGGAGCGTCACCGGGGAGCTGTTTTTT
TRBJ1-5 | NA | TRBV27 | TRBD1 | CASSPRTGGGQPQHF | TGTGCCAGCAGTCCGCGGACAGGGGGGGGTCAGCCCCAGCATTTT
TRBJ2-7 | NA | TRBV2 | NA | CASSEGGREQYF | TGTGCCAGCAGTGAGGGGGGTCGCGAGCAGTACTTC
TRBJ2-3 | once | TRBV7-3 | TRBD2 | CASSESGTTDTQYF | TGTGCCAGCAGCGAAAGCGGGACCACAGATACGCAGTATTTT
TRBJ1-2 | NA | TRBV4-3 | TRBD1 | CASSRVQGRYGYGGYTF | TGCGCCAGCAGCCGAGTACAGGGGCGGTATGGCTATGGTGGCTACACCTTC
TRBJ1-5 | few | TRBV6-4 | NA | CALYQPQHF | TGTGCCCTATATCAGCCCCAGCATTTT
TRBJ1-6 | few | TRBV5-4 | NA | CASSLGAGNYNSPLHF | TGTGCCAGCAGCCTTGGGGCCGGCAACTATAATTCACCCCTCCACTTT
TRBJ2-7 | once | TRBV2 | TRBD2 | CASTATSGGPYEQYF | TGTGCCAGCACCGCTACTAGCGGGGGTCCCTACGAGCAGTACTTC
TRBJ2-6 | NA | TRBV29-1 | TRBD1 | CSERTGKKVSGANVLTF | TGCAGCGAGAGGACAGGGAAGAAGGTATCTGGGGCCAACGTCCTGACTTTC
TRBJ2-6 | NA | TRBV6-4 | TRBD1 | CASSDGTGSEAGANVLTF | TGTGCCAGCAGTGACGGGACAGGGTCCGAGGCTGGGGCCAACGTCCTGACTTTC
TRBJ1-1 | few | TRBV19 | TRBD1 | CASSIATGFWNTEAFF | TGTGCCAGTAGTATAGCGACAGGGTTTTGGAACACTGAAGCTTTCTTT
TRBJ2-7 | NA | TRBV9 | TRBD1 | CASSVEGRGPYEQYF | TGTGCCAGCAGCGTAGAGGGTAGGGGGCCCTACGAGCAGTACTTC
TRBJ1-3 | NA | TRBV29-1 | NA | CSVHVPGPSSGNTIYF | TGCAGCGTTCACGTCCCAGGGCCTAGCTCTGGAAACACCATATATTTT
TRBJ2-5 | few | TRBV6-5 | TRBD1 | CASSWDREETQYF | TGTGCCAGCAGTTGGGACAGAGAAGAGACCCAGTACTTC
TRBJ2-7 | NA | TRBV5-4 | NA | CASSLVLGEQYF | TGTGCCAGCAGCTTGGTCCTCGGGGAGCAGTACTTC
TRBJ2-1 | NA | TRBV7-6 | TRBD1 | CASSLIPGQGNNEQFF | TGTGCCAGCAGCTTAATCCCGGGACAGGGCAACAATGAGCAGTTCTTC
TRBJ1-1 | NA | TRBV6-5 | NA | CASSYSTQGIPEAFF | TGTGCCAGCAGTTACTCAACTCAGGGGATCCCTGAAGCTTTCTTT
TRBJ1-6 | NA | TRBV6-1 | TRBD1 | CSSSPTGTGLSPLHF | TGTTCCAGCAGCCCCACCGGGACAGGGTTGTCACCCCTCCACTTT
TRBJ2-7 | NA | TRBV27 | NA | CASSPRDKPSSYEQYF | TGTGCCAGCAGTCCCCGGGACAAGCCTAGCTCCTACGAGCAGTACTTC
TRBJ1-2 | NA | TRBV29-1 | TRBD1 | CSVGDRGYGYTF | TGCAGCGTTGGGGACAGGGGATATGGCTACACCTTC
TRBJ2-7 | NA | TRBV29-1 | TRBD1 | CSVGGTGVGEQYF | TGCAGCGTTGGGGGCACAGGGGTTGGCGAGCAGTACTTC
TRBJ1-2 | NA | TRBV6-1 | NA | CASSSSRGNGYTF | TGTGCCAGCAGTTCGAGCAGGGGTAATGGCTACACCTTC
TRBJ2-7 | NA | TRBV30 | NA | CAWSGSQLGEQYF | TGTGCCTGGAGTGGGAGTCAACTTGGGGAGCAGTACTTC
TRBJ1-5 | NA | TRBV5-8 | TRBD1 | CASSWLETGLWPQHF | TGTGCCAGCAGCTGGCTGGAGACAGGGTTATGGCCCCAGCATTTT
TRBJ2-7 | few | TRBV7-2 | TRBD2 | CASSAGLAGANEQYF | TGTGCCAGCAGCGCTGGACTAGCGGGAGCCAACGAGCAGTACTTC
TRBJ1-5 | NA | TRBV6-6 | TRBD1 | CASSKGQGSGRQPQHF | TGTGCCAGCAGTAAGGGACAGGGGAGCGGTAGGCAGCCCCAGCATTTT
TRBJ2-1 | once | TRBV19 | TRBD2 | CASSPPGTSGRPEQFF | TGTGCCAGTAGTCCCCCCGGGACTAGCGGCCGACCCGAGCAGTTCTTC
TRBJ2-7 | NA | TRBV7-9 | NA | CASSWRDRSWEQYF | TGTGCCAGCAGCTGGCGGGACAGATCGTGGGAGCAGTACTTC
TRBJ2-5 | once | TRBV7-2 | NA | CASSLQRGAGRETQYF | TGTGCCAGCAGCTTACAAAGGGGTGCGGGGCGGGAGACCCAGTACTTC
TRBJ1-6 | few | TRBV5-1 | TRBD1 | CASSLSGQNNSPLHF | TGCGCCAGCAGCTTGTCGGGACAGAATAATTCACCCCTCCACTTT
TRBJ2-3 | NA | TRBV5-1 | NA | CASSTRVGDTQYF | TGCGCCAGCAGCACCAGGGTCGGGGATACGCAGTATTTT
TRBJ2-6 | few | TRBV7-3 | TRBD1 | CASSAGQGKTGANVLTF | TGTGCCAGCAGCGCGGGACAGGGAAAAACTGGGGCCAACGTCCTGACTTTC
TRBJ1-5 | NA | TRBV6-1 | NA | CASSDGQSNQPQHF | TGTGCCAGCAGTGATGGGCAGAGCAATCAGCCCCAGCATTTT
TRBJ2-7 | NA | TRBV7-6 | TRBD1 | CASSADRGRTSYEQYF | TGTGCCAGCAGCGCGGACAGGGGGCGAACATCCTACGAGCAGTACTTC
TRBJ2-5 | NA | TRBV27 | TRBD2 | CASSARGGARRETQYF | TGTGCCAGCAGTGCCCGCGGGGGGGCCCGGAGGGAGACCCAGTACTTC
TRBJ2-2 | NA | TRBV7-2 | NA | CASSLGGRVFTGELFF | TGTGCCAGCAGCTTAGGGGGCAGGGTCTTTACCGGGGAGCTGTTTTTT
TRBJ2-7 | NA | TRBV25-1 | NA | CASQGAGIYEQYF | TGTGCCAGTCAAGGGGCAGGGATCTACGAGCAGTACTTC
TRBJ1-1 | NA | TRBV25-1 | TRBD1 | CASSEGGTGGGEAFF | TGTGCCAGCAGTGAAGGGGGGACAGGGGGCGGTGAAGCTTTCTTT